This T cell receptor beta chain derives from a study of cytomegalovirus exposure and HLA in healthy donors. Study-wide context: The 120 or so validation repertoires, a later analysis reported, used the same platform as the 666 first-cohort repertoires.

Trimming removed 4 bases from V and 6 bases from J; junction bases left unmatched: 7. The CDR3 runs 15 residues. Germline V lookup: CDR1 SEHNR, CDR2 FQNEAQ (reference sequence). Libraries were prepared by immunoSEQ multiplex PCR; TCRdb keeps only in-frame clonotypes and omits some of them. Here the sample spans around 150,000 clones, roughly 90% being singletons. The sequenced sample consisted of PBMCs. The chain carries TRBV7-9 and TRBJ2-1; 9 positions match TRBD1. The clonotype comes from a man younger than 35 in good health and CMV-seronegative. The CDR3 loop reads CASSSAGTGLNEQFF. In DNA form, the CDR3 reads TGTGCCAGCAGCTCAGCCGGGACAGGGCTCAATGAGCAGTTCTTC.